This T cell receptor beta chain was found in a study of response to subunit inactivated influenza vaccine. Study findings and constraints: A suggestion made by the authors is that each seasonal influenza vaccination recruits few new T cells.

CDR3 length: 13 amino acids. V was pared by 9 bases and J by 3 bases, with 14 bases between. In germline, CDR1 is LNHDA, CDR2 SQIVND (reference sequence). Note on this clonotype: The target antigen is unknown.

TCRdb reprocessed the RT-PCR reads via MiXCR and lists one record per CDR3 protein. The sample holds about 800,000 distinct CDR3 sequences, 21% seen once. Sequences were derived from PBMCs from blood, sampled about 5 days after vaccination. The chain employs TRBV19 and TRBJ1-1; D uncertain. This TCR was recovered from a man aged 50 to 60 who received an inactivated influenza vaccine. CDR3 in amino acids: CASGRSFDTEAFF. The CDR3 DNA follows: TGTGCCAGCGGGAGGAGTTTCGACACTGAAGCTTTCTTT.